The 24 T cell receptor beta chains in this list originate from one sample, sequenced in a study of identical twins. TCRdb reanalysed the 5' RACE reads using MiXCR and keeps one entry per CDR3 protein. The table has 250,000 or so distinct CDR3 sequences, roughly 8.7% seen once. This sample was shared with a second study, whose subject was yellow fever vaccine responses in identical twins.

Sequencing was carried out using CD8+ T cells sorted from blood. Receptor source: a woman between 18 and 29 years old in good health.

The chain combines TRBV5-6 with TRBJ1-2; TRBD1 matches 8 bases. Germline-derived CDR1 and CDR2 are SGHDT and YYEEEE. The CDR3 loop spans 17 amino acids. The V and J ends lost 4 bases and 3 bases, in that order; junction bases with no gene match: 14. The CDR3 here is CASSPNRGAQAYYGYTF. The CDR3 DNA reads TGTGCCAGCAGCCCTAACAGGGGGGCTCAAGCGTACTATGGCTACACCTTC.

This clonotype was seen repeatedly, ten times or more. V and J are TRBV27 and TRBJ2-1, with 9 bases aligning to TRBD2. This CDR3 comprises 14 residues. The germline CDR1 and CDR2 sequences are MNHEY and SMNVEV (reference sequence). V dropped 4 bases and J dropped 6; count of bases not matched to a gene: 4. CDR3 in DNA: TGTGCCAGCAGTTGGGGCGGGGGGGGCAATGAGCAGTTCTTC. This sequence encodes CASSWGGGGNEQFF.

The rearrangement links TRBV7-9 to TRBJ2-1; TRBD2 aligns across 7 bases. Germline lookup yields CDR1 SEHNR and CDR2 FQNEAQ (reference sequence). V was pared by 2 bases and J by 5 bases, with 6 bases of the junction left unmatched. The CDR3 has 15 residues. In DNA, the CDR3 is TGTGCCAGCAGCTTACTAGCGGCGCCAGACAATGAGCAGTTCTTC. This encodes CASSLLAAPDNEQFF.

This clonotype was recorded a few times. This sequence joins TRBV3-1 and TRBJ2-3; 12 bases map to TRBD2. The CDR3 totals 17 residues. The germline gives CDR1 LGHDT, CDR2 YNNKEL (reference sequence). The trim removed 1 base at V and 0 bases at J, leaving 2 bases unmatched. In DNA, the CDR3 is TGTGCCAGCAGCCAAGTCGGGACTAGCGGGAGCACAGATACGCAGTATTTT. Translation gives CASSQVGTSGSTDTQYF.

This clonotype appeared many times. The J gene is TRBJ2-2, the V gene TRBV6-2 or TRBV6-3, with D possibly matching TRBD1 (6 bases). This CDR3 comprises 15 residues. Germline CDR1 MNHEY, CDR2 SVGEGT. V was shortened by 3 bases and J by 3 bases, with 11 bases between the two germline ends. The CDR3 nucleotides read TGTGCCAGCAGTTATCAGGGGTTAGACACCGGGGAGCTGTTTTTT. Translation: CASSYQGLDTGELFF.

This clonotype was seen many times. The chain combines TRBV27 with TRBJ2-7; 10 nucleotides align to TRBD1. J gave up 6 bases and V 6 bases, and 11 bases lay outside the gene matches. Germline CDR1 reads MNHEY; CDR2 reads SMNVEV (reference sequence). The CDR3 runs to 15 residues. CDR3 amino acids: CASSARDRGTGEQYF. The CDR3 DNA reads TGTGCCAGCAGCGCGAGGGACAGGGGAACGGGCGAGCAGTACTTC.

This clonotype has ten or more counts. The gene calls are TRBV7-8 and TRBJ2-3; 7 positions match TRBD2. Germline V gene data show CDR1 as SGHVS and CDR2 as FQNEAQ. The CDR3 runs 18 residues. Unmatched junction bases numbered 11, after V lost 2 bases and J lost 0 bases. The CDR3 reads CASSLRVVPSGSTDTQYF. The CDR3 nucleotides are TGTGCCAGCAGCTTAAGGGTTGTTCCTAGCGGTAGCACAGATACGCAGTATTTT.

This chain uses TRBV27 with TRBJ2-1; D unresolved. The CDR3 sequence is 13 residues long. Germline CDR1 reads MNHEY; CDR2 reads SMNVEV (reference sequence). V was cut by 6 bases and J by 9 bases, with 15 bases left in between. CDR3: CASSQAGSVEQFF. CDR3 DNA: TGTGCCAGCAGCCAAGCCGGGTCCGTTGAGCAGTTCTTC.

This chain uses TRBV7-8 with TRBJ2-5; no reliable D call. Germline lookup yields CDR1 SGHVS and CDR2 FQNEAQ. The CDR3 covers 16 residues. Trimming left V 1 base short and J 5 bases short, with 17 bases between. CDR3 protein: CASSLEGLGVWETQYF. The CDR3 DNA reads TGTGCCAGCAGCTTAGAAGGTTTGGGTGTGTGGGAGACCCAGTACTTC.

This chain links TRBV11-1 with TRBJ2-5; 9 positions match TRBD2. CDR3 length equals 18 residues. Per the germline V gene, CDR1 is SGHAT and CDR2 is FQDESV (reference sequence). The ends lost 1 base at V and 4 bases at J; junction bases unmatched: 13. The CDR3 DNA reads as TGTGCCAGCAGCTTAGAGGGTCTAGCGGGGCTAGGACGAGAGACCCAGTACTTC. Its translation is CASSLEGLAGLGRETQYF.

The chain has TRBV25-1 and TRBJ2-2; maybe TRBD1 (6 bases). This CDR3 comprises 15 residues. Germline lookup yields CDR1 MGHDK and CDR2 SYGVNS. Trimming removed 10 bases at V and 0 bases at J, with 15 bases between. DNA of the CDR3: TGTGCCACCCAAGGCAGGACAGCGAACACCGGGGAGCTGTTTTTT. Protein product: CATQGRTANTGELFF. Supplemented by reference TRBV25-1 and TRBJ2-2, the full variable domain reads EADIYQTPRYLVIGTGKKITLECSQTMGHDKMYWYQQDPGMELHLIHYSYGVNSTEKGDLSSESTVSRIRTEHFPLTLESARPSHTSQYLCATQGRTANTGELFFGEGSRLTVL.

This clonotype was seen more than once but under ten times. The gene calls are TRBV12-3 or TRBV12-4 and TRBJ2-5, with TRBD2 matching 13 bases. CDR3 length: 18 residues. The V and J ends lost 5 bases and 2 bases, in that order; junction bases with no gene match: 11. The CDR3 bases are TGTGCCAGCAGTCTTCCTAGGACTAGCGGGAGCTCGCAAGAGACCCAGTACTTC. This codes for CASSLPRTSGSSQETQYF.

The chain employs TRBV20-1 and TRBJ2-2; D unclear. Trimming shortened V by 3 bases and J by 0 bases, and 5 bases separated the two germline ends. The CDR3 runs 13 residues. Germline V lookup: CDR1 DFQATT, CDR2 SNEGSKA (reference sequence). In DNA, the CDR3 is TGCAGTGCTAGGAGCCCGAACACCGGGGAGCTGTTTTTT. Residues: CSARSPNTGELFF.

The chain carries TRBV20-1 and TRBJ2-5; D is ambiguous. V lost 5 bases, J lost 5 bases, and 21 bases lay in between. The CDR3 has 15 residues. CDR1 DFQATT and CDR2 SNEGSKA come from the germline V gene (reference sequence). The CDR3 sequence is CSAPDTIRVGETQYF. CDR3 coding DNA: TGCAGTGCTCCAGATACTATCCGGGTTGGGGAGACCCAGTACTTC.

The genes are TRBV7-2 and TRBJ2-7; no reliable D call. Germline V gene data show CDR1 as SGHTA and CDR2 as FQGNSA. CDR3 size: 13 residues. Between the trimmed V and J ends, which lost 5 bases and 3 bases, there was a span of 11 bases. CDR3 coding DNA: TGTGCCAGCAGCGGCCCCTGGGACTACGAGCAGTACTTC. Its translation: CASSGPWDYEQYF.

The chain uses TRBV5-6 and TRBJ1-2; the match to TRBD1 covers 11 bases. Germline CDR1 is SGHDT and CDR2 is YYEEEE. Unmatched junction bases numbered 13, after V lost 1 base and J lost 8 bases. This CDR3 has 17 amino acids. The CDR3 DNA follows: TGTGCCAGCAGCTTGCCGGGACAGGGGGATTTCGTAGGAGGCTACACCTTC. It specifies CASSLPGQGDFVGGYTF.

In its sample, this clonotype was seen a few times. The V gene is TRBV7-6, the J gene TRBJ2-1; tentatively, D is TRBD2 (6 bases). In germline, CDR1 is SGHVS, CDR2 FNYEAQ. CDR3 length equals 15 residues. V lost 5 bases and J lost 8, with 19 bases in between. The CDR3 DNA follows: TGTGCCAGCAGCCCCTCCCTCCCAGCGGGTGATGAGCAGTTCTTC. Protein product: CASSPSLPAGDEQFF. The variable domain in full, completed from reference TRBV7-6 and TRBJ2-1, reads GAGVSQSPRYKVTKRGQDVALRCDPISGHVSLYWYRQALGQGPEFLTYFNYEAQQDKSGLPNDRFSAERPEGSISTLTIQRTEQRDSAMYRCASSPSLPAGDEQFFGPGTRLTVL.

This rearrangement joins TRBV7-2 to TRBJ2-1; D may be TRBD1 or TRBD2 (5 bases each). The CDR3 sequence is 13 residues long. Germline lookup yields CDR1 SGHTA and CDR2 FQGNSA. Trimming cost V 4 bases and J 7 bases, with 11 bases left between them. DNA for the CDR3: TGTGCCAGCAGCTCTACGTGGGGGAATGAGCAGTTCTTC. This sequence encodes CASSSTWGNEQFF.

The chain links TRBV7-2 to TRBJ1-1, with D possibly being TRBD1 (6 bases). The CDR3 covers 13 residues. Trimming left V 4 bases short and J 7 bases short, with 13 bases between. The germline V gene has CDR1 SGHTA and CDR2 FQGNSA. CDR3 in DNA: TGTGCCAGCAGCTCAGAACAGGGTCATGAAGCTTTCTTT. Its translation: CASSSEQGHEAFF.

V gene TRBV15 combines with J gene TRBJ2-7, with 8 bases fitting TRBD2. J lost 2 bases, V lost 5 bases, and 2 bases had no gene match. This CDR3 contains 13 residues. CDR1 is LNHNV, CDR2 YYDKDF, per germline (reference sequence). The chain's CDR3 is CATSFSGTYEQYF. The CDR3 DNA sequence: TGTGCCACCAGCTTTAGCGGGACCTACGAGCAGTACTTC.

This clonotype has a count of ten or more. CDR3 protein: CASSEAGLAGGRLEQYF. DNA for the CDR3: TGTGCCAGCAGTGAAGCGGGTCTAGCGGGAGGGCGCCTCGAGCAGTACTTC. V is TRBV6-1 and J is TRBJ2-7; 12 bases line up with TRBD2. From germline, CDR1 is MNHNS and CDR2 SASEGT. J lost 6 bases, V lost 0 bases, and 9 bases had no gene match. The CDR3 is 17 amino acids.

This clonotype was seen a few times. The rearrangement joins TRBV6-1 to TRBJ2-7; TRBD2 agrees at 8 bases. This CDR3 region has 15 residues. Trimming took 2 bases from V and 2 from J; bases not matched to a gene: 5. Germline V gene sequence: CDR1 MNHNS, CDR2 SASEGT. CDR3 sequence reads: CASSEPASGPYEQYF. The CDR3 DNA is TGTGCCAGCAGTGAACCGGCTAGCGGGCCCTACGAGCAGTACTTC.

This clonotype was detected many times. The chain couples TRBV20-1 to TRBJ2-1; 8 bases map to TRBD2. The CDR3 totals 17 residues. V was pared by 0 bases and J by 5 bases, with 12 bases of the junction left unmatched. Germline V gene data show CDR1 as DFQATT and CDR2 as SNEGSKA (reference sequence). CDR3 nucleotides: TGCAGTGCTAGAGATCTATTATGGCTAGCGGGCCACAATGAGCAGTTCTTC. Residues: CSARDLLWLAGHNEQFF.

This clonotype has only a few counts. V usage is TRBV28 and J usage is TRBJ2-5, with D perhaps TRBD1 (6 bases). The CDR3 runs to 14 residues. The ends were cut back, 4 bases at V and 4 bases at J, with 13 bases in the middle. Germline CDR1 and CDR2: MDHEN and SYDVKM. The CDR3 reads CASSSTTGLETQYF. CDR3 nucleotide sequence: TGTGCCAGCAGTTCAACAACAGGGTTAGAGACCCAGTACTTC. Full variable domain (outside the CDR3, taken from reference TRBV28 and TRBJ2-5): DVKVTQSSRYLVKRTGEKVFLECVQDMDHENMFWYRQDPGLGLRLIYFSYDVKMKEKGDIPEGYSVSREKKERFSLILESASTNQTSMYLCASSSTTGLETQYFGPGTRLLVL.